The 9 T cell receptor beta chains presented below share a single source sample, sequenced in a study of patients and donors after allogeneic stem cell transplantation (dated by TCRdb to about 2020). Receptors were amplified or captured by RT-PCR. The data were produced on a NextSeq 550. Starting from the raw public reads, TCRdb applied fastp trimming at Q25, assembled clones with MiXCR and retained in-frame beta chains. A single entry per CDR3 protein holds the most common genes and DNA from its merged rows. Here the sample has about a million distinct CDR3 sequences; approximately 18% occur a single time. The top ten hold approximately 5.9% of the sample. The material sequenced was blood, either unsorted or a sorted T cell fraction (not recorded which). Receptor source: a human donor who was either an allogeneic HSCT recipient or a stem cell or donor lymphocyte infusion donor (not recorded which). It is not recorded whose cells these are; they may come from a transplant donor.

This rearrangement joins TRBV5-1 to TRBJ2-3; 9 nucleotides align to TRBD2. The CDR3 runs to 15 residues. V shed 2 bases, J shed 3 bases, and the junction held 4 bases outside the gene matches. Looked up from germline, CDR1 is SGHRS and CDR2 is YFSETQ. CDR3 coding DNA: TGCGCCAGCAGCTTCCGTCTAGCGGGGACAGATACGCAGTATTTT. The encoded protein is CASSFRLAGTDTQYF.

This chain joins TRBV4-2 and TRBJ1-2; D call uncertain. The V and J ends lost 2 bases and 4 bases respectively, with 14 bases between them. Germline V gives CDR1 LGHNA, CDR2 YNFKEQ. There are 15 residues in the CDR3. The DNA for the CDR3 is TGTGCCAGCAGCCAATCGGGTTTAGGAACCTATGGCTACACCTTC. This sequence encodes CASSQSGLGTYGYTF.

In its sample, this clonotype was seen many times. CDR3 sequence: CASSYGGRRNQPQHF. The CDR3 DNA reads TGTGCCAGCAGTTATGGTGGGCGTCGGAATCAGCCCCAGCATTTT. This chain uses TRBV6-5 with TRBJ1-5; no reliable D call. This CDR3 region has 15 residues. The V gene lost 3 bases and the J gene lost 4 bases, with 13 bases spanning the gap. Per the germline V gene, CDR1 is MNHEY and CDR2 is SVGAGI.

This sequence joins TRBV20-1 and TRBJ2-5, with a possible D match to TRBD1 (5 bases). Germline lookup yields CDR1 DFQATT and CDR2 SNEGSKA (reference sequence). The CDR3 is made up of 14 amino acids. The V end lost 3 bases, the J end lost 3 bases, and 14 bases lay between the germline ends. The CDR3 DNA follows: TGCAGTGCTAGCCCCCCGAACAGGAAAGAGACCCAGTACTTC. The encoded protein is CSASPPNRKETQYF.

The chain links TRBV5-1 to TRBJ2-7, with D possibly being TRBD1 or TRBD2 (6 bases each). V was trimmed by 4 bases and J by 3 bases, leaving 17 bases between them. The CDR3 totals 15 residues. CDR1 SGHRS and CDR2 YFSETQ come from the germline V gene. Here the CDR3 reads CASSPLEGRGYEQYF. The CDR3 DNA sequence: TGCGCCAGCAGCCCATTGGAGGGCAGGGGCTACGAGCAGTACTTC.

The chain is built from TRBV4-1 and TRBJ2-1, with 7 bases fitting TRBD2. The CDR3 consists of 18 residues. After removal of 4 bases from V and 4 bases from J, the junction contained 16 bases not matched to a gene. Germline CDR1 MGHRA, CDR2 YSYEKL. CDR3 nucleotides: TGCGCCAGCAGCCCCGAACACTCTAGCGGAAGCCTATACAATGAGCAGTTCTTC. This sequence encodes CASSPEHSSGSLYNEQFF.

This clonotype was observed a few times. The chain has TRBV20-1 and TRBJ2-1; 9 bases line up with TRBD2. Germline V gives CDR1 DFQATT, CDR2 SNEGSKA (reference sequence). This CDR3 is 13 amino acids long. V was clipped by 5 bases and J by 4 bases; unmatched bases: 3. CDR3 sequence reads: CSAETSGYNEQFF. The CDR3 DNA reads TGCAGTGCTGAGACTAGCGGTTACAATGAGCAGTTCTTC.

The V call is TRBV12-3 or TRBV12-4, the J call TRBJ1-2; no clear D. This CDR3 is 15 amino acids long. Trimming took off 5 bases at V and 5 bases at J, with 18 bases between the two ends. CDR3 protein: CASSAIRASPYGYTF. CDR3 coding DNA: TGTGCCAGCAGTGCAATCCGGGCCTCTCCTTATGGCTACACCTTC.

The rearrangement links TRBV5-6 to TRBJ2-7; TRBD2 is a possible D gene (6 bases). The V gene's germline CDR1 is SGHDT and CDR2 YYEEEE. The CDR3 loop spans 16 amino acids. Trimming took off 4 bases at V and 5 bases at J, with 22 bases between the two ends. CDR3 coding DNA: TGTGCCAGCAGCCCTCGGGGGAACCCTTTTAACCACGAGCAGTACTTC. It yields the protein CASSPRGNPFNHEQYF.